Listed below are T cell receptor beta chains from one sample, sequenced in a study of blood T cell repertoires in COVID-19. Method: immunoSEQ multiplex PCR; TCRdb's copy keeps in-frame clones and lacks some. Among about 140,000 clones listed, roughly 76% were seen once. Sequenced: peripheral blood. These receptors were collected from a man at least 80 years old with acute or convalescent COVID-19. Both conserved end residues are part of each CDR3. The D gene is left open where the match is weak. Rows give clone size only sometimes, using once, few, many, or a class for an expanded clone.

CDR3: CASSPGGSPLHF
DNA: TGTGCCAGCAGCCCCGGGGGTTCACCCCTCCACTTT
size: -
V: TRBV6-2/TRBV6-3
J: TRBJ1-6
D: -

CDR3: CSARLSETQYF
DNA: TGCAGTGCTAGATTGTCGGAGACCCAGTACTTC
size: once
V: TRBV20-1
J: TRBJ2-5
D: -

CDR3: CATTQGFLYGYTF
DNA: TGTGCCACTACGCAGGGCTTCTTGTATGGCTACACCTTC
size: -
V: TRBV10-3
J: TRBJ1-2
D: -

CDR3: CASSEDSEELGTQYF
DNA: TGTGCCAGCAGCGAAGACAGCGAGGAGCTTGGGACCCAGTACTTC
size: -
V: TRBV11-1
J: TRBJ2-5
D: -

CDR3: CASKGWRGGLTGELFF
DNA: TGTGCCAGTAAGGGGTGGCGGGGGGGCCTAACCGGGGAGCTGTTTTTT
size: -
V: TRBV19
J: TRBJ2-2
D: TRBD2

CDR3: CASSLGGRTNTGELFF
DNA: TGTGCCAGCAGCTTGGGCGGACGGACAAACACCGGGGAGCTGTTTTTT
size: -
V: TRBV5-4
J: TRBJ2-2
D: -

CDR3: CASSFGTGGNEKLFF
DNA: TGTGCCAGCAGCTTTGGGACAGGGGGTAATGAAAAACTGTTTTTT
size: -
V: TRBV5-4
J: TRBJ1-4
D: TRBD1

CDR3: CASSFGQGAYGYTF
DNA: TGCGCCAGCAGCTTCGGACAGGGCGCCTACGGCTACACCTTC
size: few
V: TRBV5-1
J: TRBJ1-2
D: TRBD1

CDR3: CASSLDGQKNSPLHF
DNA: TGCGCCAGCAGCCTTGATGGACAGAAGAATTCACCCCTCCACTTT
size: -
V: TRBV5-1
J: TRBJ1-6
D: -

CDR3: CASSPQGVGNNSPLHF
DNA: TGTGCCAGCTCTCCCCAAGGGGTGGGTAATAATTCACCCCTCCACTTT
size: -
V: TRBV18
J: TRBJ1-6
D: -

CDR3: CASSSGDRNTEAFF
DNA: TGTGCCAGTAGTAGCGGGGACAGGAACACTGAAGCTTTCTTT
size: -
V: TRBV19
J: TRBJ1-1
D: TRBD1

CDR3: CASSPLTGEAEAFF
DNA: TGTGCCAGCTCACCACTGACAGGGGAGGCTGAAGCTTTCTTT
size: -
V: TRBV18
J: TRBJ1-1
D: TRBD1

CDR3: CASSSQGLTNQPQHF
DNA: TGTGCCAGCAGTTCCCAGGGTCTTACTAATCAGCCCCAGCATTTT
size: -
V: TRBV28
J: TRBJ1-5
D: -

CDR3: CASSRRSDTRTTEAFF
DNA: TGTGCCAGCAGCCGACGCTCGGACACTCGAACAACTGAAGCTTTCTTT
size: -
V: TRBV6-2/TRBV6-3
J: TRBJ1-1
D: -